This paragraph reports one T cell receptor (beta chain). The J segment lost 4 bases and the V segment lost 5 bases, leaving 5 bases of the junction unmatched. The CDR3 contains 14 residues. From germline, CDR1 is LNHDA and CDR2 SQIVND (reference sequence). The sample originates from a study of blood T cell repertoires in COVID-19. The repertoire was sequenced with immunoSEQ multiplex PCR; TCRdb's copy has only in-frame clones and lacks some. This table holds 200,000 or so clones, about 78% found once. V and J are TRBV19 and TRBJ1-2, with 9 bases that match TRBD1. The TCR was taken from a woman aged 65 to 85 with acute or convalescent COVID-19. Sequencing input: peripheral blood. Here the CDR3 DNA reads TGTGCCAGTAGTCCGACAGGGGGAGGCTATGGCTACACCTTC. Translation gives CASSPTGGGYGYTF.